Following are 20 T cell receptor beta chains from one sample sequenced in a study of blood T cell repertoires in COVID-19. The data were produced by immunoSEQ multiplex PCR, yet TCRdb's version contains in-frame clones alone and is incomplete. Of about 300,000 clones listed, roughly 86% were seen once; the top ten hold about 2.7%. Sequencing was carried out using PBMCs or T cells enriched from blood (not recorded which). The source of these receptors is a woman under 30 who had recovered from COVID-19.

This sequence joins TRBV5-4 and TRBJ2-3, with 9 bases identical to TRBD2. V was clipped by 4 bases and J by 3 bases; unmatched bases: 12. The germline V gene has CDR1 SGHNT and CDR2 YYREEE (reference sequence). The CDR3 totals 17 residues. The CDR3 here is CASSPGLSGRGTDTQYF. CDR3 bases: TGTGCCAGCAGCCCCGGACTTAGCGGGAGAGGGACAGATACGCAGTATTTT.

This clone was recorded a few times. This chain connects TRBV11-2 to TRBJ1-1, with D possibly matching TRBD1 (5 bases). Per the germline V gene, CDR1 is SGHAT and CDR2 is FQNNGV. Trimming removed 5 bases at V and 5 bases at J, with 15 bases between. This CDR3 is built from 14 residues. The CDR3 DNA reads as TGTGCCAGCAGCGGTACCTCAGGGTTTACTGAAGCTTTCTTT. Translating gives CASSGTSGFTEAFF.

V and J are TRBV28 and TRBJ1-2; 7 positions agree with TRBD1. Germline V lookup: CDR1 MDHEN, CDR2 SYDVKM. V was clipped by 8 bases and J by 7 bases; unmatched bases: 4. This CDR3 has 11 amino acids. The CDR3 bases are TGTGCCAGCGAGACAGGGAGTGGCTACACCTTC. Encoded protein: CASETGSGYTF.

The chain carries TRBV27 and TRBJ2-1, with 8 positions matching TRBD1. CDR1 and CDR2 (germline): MNHEY, SMNVEV (reference sequence). The CDR3 sequence is 18 residues long. J lost 3 bases, V lost 3 bases, and 13 bases had no gene match. The CDR3 region has the DNA TGTGCCAGCAGTTTTTACGGGGACCAGGGGGCTTTCTACAATGAGCAGTTCTTC. This sequence encodes CASSFYGDQGAFYNEQFF.

This clone was seen only once. J is TRBJ1-1 and V is TRBV4-1; a possible D gene is TRBD1 (6 bases). CDR1 and CDR2 (germline): MGHRA, YSYEKL. There are 18 residues in the CDR3. Trimming took off 1 base at V and 1 base at J, with 19 bases between the two ends. For the CDR3, the DNA is TGCGCCAGCAGCCAAGTGGGAAACAGGGTTCCTAGGAACACTGAAGCTTTCTTT. It specifies CASSQVGNRVPRNTEAFF.

This rearrangement joins TRBV12-3 or TRBV12-4 to TRBJ1-1, with D unclear. CDR3 size: 12 residues. V was cut by 6 bases and J by 8 bases, with 13 bases left in between. The CDR3 DNA reads TGTGCCAGCAGGGATGGTGGGCAGGAAGCTTTCTTT. Translation gives CASRDGGQEAFF.

The V call is TRBV3-1 (or the pseudogene TRBV3-2), the J call TRBJ2-3; the D gene is possibly TRBD1 (5 bases). Trimming stripped 1 base from V and 2 bases from J, with 13 bases between. The CDR3 runs to 16 residues. Germline V gives CDR1 LGHDT, CDR2 YNNKEL (reference sequence). CDR3 DNA sequence: TGTGCCAGCAGCCAAGGGCAGGGTCCATCCACAGATACGCAGTATTTT. This codes for CASSQGQGPSTDTQYF.

The rearrangement uses TRBV11-3 and TRBJ2-3; 9 bases line up with TRBD2. Unmatched junction bases numbered 8, after V lost 4 bases and J lost 6 bases. The CDR3 sequence is 15 residues long. Germline V lookup: CDR1 SGHNT, CDR2 YENEEA. In DNA, the CDR3 is TGTGCCAGCAGCTCCCGCGGGGGGGTTAGGGATACGCAGTATTTT. Protein sequence: CASSSRGGVRDTQYF.

The rearrangement joins TRBV10-3 to TRBJ2-3; tentative D call: TRBD2 (5 bases). Germline-derived CDR1 and CDR2 are ENHRY and SYGVKD. The CDR3 is 13 residues long. With 10 bases removed from V and 0 bases from J, the gap between germline ends came to 11 bases. The CDR3 loop is CATTLESTDTQYF. CDR3 in DNA: TGTGCCACTACACTAGAAAGCACAGATACGCAGTATTTT.

In regard to this clone: A read error may account for a junction end that differs from germline. The chain has TRBV6-4 and TRBJ1-5; 10 nucleotides agree with TRBD1. The CDR3 runs to 13 residues. From germline, CDR1 is MRHNA and CDR2 SNTAGT. CDR3 bases: TGTGCCAGTAGTGGGACAGGGGATCAGCCCCAGCATTTT. It is translated as CASSGTGDQPQHF.

The chain recombines TRBV30 with TRBJ2-5; maybe TRBD1 (5 bases). This CDR3 has 12 residues. Trimming removed 8 bases at V and 4 bases at J, with 14 bases between. Looked up from germline, CDR1 is GTSNPN and CDR2 is SVGIG (reference sequence). The CDR3 here is CAASLDIETQYF. The DNA of the CDR3 is TGTGCCGCCTCCCTGGACATAGAGACCCAGTACTTC. Full variable domain (outside the CDR3, taken from reference TRBV30 and TRBJ2-5): SQTIHQWPATLVQPVGSPLSLECTVEGTSNPNLYWYRQAAGRGLQLLFYSVGIGQISSEVPQNLSASRPQDRQFILSSKKLLLSDSGFYLCAASLDIETQYFGPGTRLLVL.

The chain couples TRBV6-1 to TRBJ1-6; D may be TRBD1 (6 bases). Trimming removed 4 bases at V and 2 bases at J, with 21 bases between. Germline V gene sequence: CDR1 MNHNS, CDR2 SASEGT. The CDR3 has 19 residues. The CDR3 nucleotides are TGTGCCAGCAGTGCAGGGATAGGGACACCTCCGCCCTATAATTCACCCCTCCACTTT. Translated: CASSAGIGTPPPYNSPLHF.

This clone was recorded a few times. This chain joins TRBV6-5 and TRBJ2-7; 9 bases agree with TRBD2. CDR1 is MNHEY, CDR2 SVGAGI, per germline. The CDR3 runs 14 residues. The trim removed 7 bases at V and 4 bases at J, leaving 8 bases unmatched. The CDR3 DNA follows: TGTGCCAGCACCGAGACTAGCGGTTCTTACGAGCAGTACTTC. Translating it yields CASTETSGSYEQYF.

This chain uses TRBV19 with TRBJ1-5; 12 bases agree with TRBD1. This CDR3 contains 15 residues. With 3 bases clipped from V and 6 bases from J, the junction kept 3 bases outside the gene matches. Germline-derived CDR1 and CDR2 are LNHDA and SQIVND (reference sequence). Written as DNA, the CDR3 is TGTGCCAGTAGTATTCGGGACAGGGGGCTTCAGCCCCAGCATTTT. Protein: CASSIRDRGLQPQHF.

The gene calls are TRBV5-4 and TRBJ2-7; the match to TRBD1 covers 8 bases. Germline CDR1 is SGHNT and CDR2 is YYREEE (reference sequence). This CDR3 has 15 amino acids. V shed 2 bases and J 4 bases; nucleotides not matched to a gene: 8. The CDR3 loop reads CASSFPGGSRYEQYF. CDR3 DNA: TGTGCCAGCAGCTTCCCAGGGGGCAGTAGGTACGAGCAGTACTTC. Using reference TRBV5-4 and TRBJ2-7 for the parts outside the CDR3, the full variable domain is ETGVTQSPTHLIKTRGQQVTLRCSSQSGHNTVSWYQQALGQGPQFIFQYYREEENGRGNFPPRFSGLQFPNYSSELNVNALELDDSALYLCASSFPGGSRYEQYFGPGTRLTVT.

The J gene is TRBJ1-1, the V gene TRBV18, with 8 bases identical to TRBD1. CDR1 and CDR2 from the germline V gene are KGHSH and LQKENI. The CDR3 is 14 amino acids. The J segment lost 10 bases and the V segment lost 3 bases, leaving 10 bases of the junction unmatched. CDR3 nucleotides: TGTGCCAGCTCACCTAGTTCAGGGGGCGCGGGAGCTTTCTTT. Amino acids: CASSPSSGGAGAFF.

The genes are TRBV7-9 and TRBJ2-2, with TRBD1 matching over 9 bases. CDR3 length equals 15 residues. Germline V gives CDR1 SEHNR, CDR2 FQNEAQ (reference sequence). V lost 5 bases and J lost 6; bases outside the gene matches: 7. CDR3 DNA sequence: TGTGCCAGCAGCGCTGGGACAGGGAGGGCCGGGGAGCTGTTTTTT. This gives the protein CASSAGTGRAGELFF.

The rearrangement links TRBV30 to TRBJ1-6; the D is unclear. Trimming shortened V by 4 bases and J by 11 bases, and 12 bases separated the two germline ends. The CDR3 consists of 12 residues. In germline, CDR1 is GTSNPN, CDR2 SVGIG (reference sequence). The CDR3 spells CAWMLNSTPLHF. CDR3 coding DNA: TGTGCCTGGATGTTGAACTCTACACCCCTCCACTTT.

The sample holds a few counts of this clone. CDR3 sequence (DNA): TGTGCCAGCAGCTTCGCCTTAGAGGCTAAGTCAGCTAACTATGGCTACACCTTC. As protein: CASSFALEAKSANYGYTF. This chain links TRBV7-2 with TRBJ1-2; D is unclear. V dropped 3 bases and J dropped 0 bases, with 20 bases sitting between them. The CDR3 sequence is 18 residues long. The germline CDR1 and CDR2 sequences are SGHTA and FQGNSA. Full variable domain (remainder filled in from reference TRBV7-2 and TRBJ1-2): GAGVSQSPSNKVTEKGKDVELRCDPISGHTALYWYRQSLGQGLEFLIYFQGNSAPDKSGLPSDRFSAERTGGSVSTLTIQRTQQEDSAVYLCASSFALEAKSANYGYTFGSGTRLTVV.

This chain links TRBV11-2 with TRBJ2-7, with TRBD2 matching 13 bases. The CDR3 is 15 amino acids. Germline loops: CDR1 SGHAT, CDR2 FQNNGV. The V segment lost 5 bases and the J segment 9 bases; nucleotides outside the gene matches: 10. The CDR3 protein is CASSTGTSGTSLQYF. The CDR3, as DNA: TGTGCCAGCAGCACAGGGACTAGCGGGACTAGCTTGCAGTACTTC.